This T cell receptor beta chain was retrieved from a study of response to subunit inactivated influenza vaccine. Looked up from germline, CDR1 is SGHRS and CDR2 is YFSETQ. CDR3 length: 14 residues. Trimming cost V 3 bases and J 5 bases, with 14 bases left between them. Turning to this clonotype: Its target is unknown.

Whole-study results and caveats: The authors suggested that every seasonal influenza vaccination recruits few new T cells.

TCRdb re-called the RT-PCR reads with MiXCR, one entry per CDR3 protein. The profile covers about 500,000 distinct CDR3 sequences, with approximately 15% appearing a single time and roughly 3.1% taken by the ten largest. The genes are TRBV5-1 and TRBJ1-1; D may be TRBD1 (5 bases). Sequenced material: CD4+ T cells sorted from PBMCs, taken less than 25 months after vaccination. This receptor was identified in a man aged 50-75 years who received an inactivated influenza vaccine. DNA for the CDR3: TGCGCCAGCAGCTGGGAAAGGGGTGGGACTGAAGCTTTCTTT. This gives the protein CASSWERGGTEAFF.